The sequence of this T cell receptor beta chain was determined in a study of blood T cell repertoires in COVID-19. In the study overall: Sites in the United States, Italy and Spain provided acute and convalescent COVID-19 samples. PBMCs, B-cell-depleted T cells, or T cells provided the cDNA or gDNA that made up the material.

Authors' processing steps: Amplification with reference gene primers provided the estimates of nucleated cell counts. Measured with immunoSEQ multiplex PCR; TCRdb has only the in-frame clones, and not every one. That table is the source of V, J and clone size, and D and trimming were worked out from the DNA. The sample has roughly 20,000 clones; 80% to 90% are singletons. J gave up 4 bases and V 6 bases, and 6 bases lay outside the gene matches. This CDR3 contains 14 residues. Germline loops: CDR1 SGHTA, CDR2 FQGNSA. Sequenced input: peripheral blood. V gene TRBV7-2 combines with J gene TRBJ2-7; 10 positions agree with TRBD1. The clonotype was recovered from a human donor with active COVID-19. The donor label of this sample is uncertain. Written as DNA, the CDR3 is TGTGCCAGCAGGACCGGGACAGGGGTTTACGAGCAGTACTTC. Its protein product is CASRTGTGVYEQYF.